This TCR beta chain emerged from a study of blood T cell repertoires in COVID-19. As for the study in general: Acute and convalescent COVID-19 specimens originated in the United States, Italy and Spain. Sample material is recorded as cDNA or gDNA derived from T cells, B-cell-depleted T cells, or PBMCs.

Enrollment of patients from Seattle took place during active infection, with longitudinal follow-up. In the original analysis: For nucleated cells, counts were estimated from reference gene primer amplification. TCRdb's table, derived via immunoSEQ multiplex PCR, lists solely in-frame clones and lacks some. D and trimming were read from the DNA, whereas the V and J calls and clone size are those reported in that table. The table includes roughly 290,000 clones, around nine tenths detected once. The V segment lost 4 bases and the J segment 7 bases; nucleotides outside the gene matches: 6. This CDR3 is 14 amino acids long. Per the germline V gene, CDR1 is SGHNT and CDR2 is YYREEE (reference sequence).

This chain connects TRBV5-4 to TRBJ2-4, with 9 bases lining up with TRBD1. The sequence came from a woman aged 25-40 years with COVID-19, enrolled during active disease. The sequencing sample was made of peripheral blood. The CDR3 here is CASSTRTGDNIQYF. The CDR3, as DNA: TGTGCCAGCAGCACCAGGACAGGGGATAACATTCAGTACTTC.